This T cell receptor (beta chain) was identified in a study of blood T cells in healthy people across ages. With V trimmed by 2 bases and J by 4 bases, 7 bases remained unmatched. The V gene's germline CDR1 is MNHNY and CDR2 SVGAGI (reference sequence). This CDR3 is built from 15 residues. The use of a sample-barcoded 5' primer and a J-beta primer mix characterized a second PCR of about 7 to 12 cycles. TCRdb re-called the 5' RACE reads with MiXCR, one entry per CDR3 protein. Seen here are over 1,500,000 distinct CDR3 sequences, around 40% observed once, and the top ten hold 23%. Material for sequencing was blood. V gene TRBV6-6 combines with J gene TRBJ1-2; the match to TRBD1 covers 7 bases. This clonotype was obtained from a human donor in good health. CDR3 sequence: CASSYTETGTYGYTF. Written as DNA, the CDR3 is TGTGCCAGCAGTTACACCGAGACAGGGACCTATGGCTACACCTTC.